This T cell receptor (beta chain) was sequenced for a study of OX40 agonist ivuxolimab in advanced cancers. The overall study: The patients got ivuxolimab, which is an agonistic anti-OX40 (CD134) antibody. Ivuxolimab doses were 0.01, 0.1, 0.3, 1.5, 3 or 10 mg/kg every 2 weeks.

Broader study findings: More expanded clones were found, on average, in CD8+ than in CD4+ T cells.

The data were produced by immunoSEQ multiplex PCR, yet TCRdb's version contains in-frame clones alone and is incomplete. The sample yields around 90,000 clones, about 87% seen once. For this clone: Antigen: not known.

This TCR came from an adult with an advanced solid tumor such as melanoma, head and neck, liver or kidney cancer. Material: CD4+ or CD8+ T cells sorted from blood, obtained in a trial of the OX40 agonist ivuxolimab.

The CDR3 DNA is TGTGCCATCAGTGAGTCGACGGGTTCCTACAATGAGCAGTTCTTC. Its protein is CAISESTGSYNEQFF. The J gene is TRBJ2-1, the V gene TRBV10-3; no firm D call. Germline V gene data show CDR1 as ENHRY and CDR2 as SYGVKD. The CDR3 sequence is 15 residues long. Trimming shortened V by 0 bases and J by 1 base, and 7 bases separated the two germline ends.